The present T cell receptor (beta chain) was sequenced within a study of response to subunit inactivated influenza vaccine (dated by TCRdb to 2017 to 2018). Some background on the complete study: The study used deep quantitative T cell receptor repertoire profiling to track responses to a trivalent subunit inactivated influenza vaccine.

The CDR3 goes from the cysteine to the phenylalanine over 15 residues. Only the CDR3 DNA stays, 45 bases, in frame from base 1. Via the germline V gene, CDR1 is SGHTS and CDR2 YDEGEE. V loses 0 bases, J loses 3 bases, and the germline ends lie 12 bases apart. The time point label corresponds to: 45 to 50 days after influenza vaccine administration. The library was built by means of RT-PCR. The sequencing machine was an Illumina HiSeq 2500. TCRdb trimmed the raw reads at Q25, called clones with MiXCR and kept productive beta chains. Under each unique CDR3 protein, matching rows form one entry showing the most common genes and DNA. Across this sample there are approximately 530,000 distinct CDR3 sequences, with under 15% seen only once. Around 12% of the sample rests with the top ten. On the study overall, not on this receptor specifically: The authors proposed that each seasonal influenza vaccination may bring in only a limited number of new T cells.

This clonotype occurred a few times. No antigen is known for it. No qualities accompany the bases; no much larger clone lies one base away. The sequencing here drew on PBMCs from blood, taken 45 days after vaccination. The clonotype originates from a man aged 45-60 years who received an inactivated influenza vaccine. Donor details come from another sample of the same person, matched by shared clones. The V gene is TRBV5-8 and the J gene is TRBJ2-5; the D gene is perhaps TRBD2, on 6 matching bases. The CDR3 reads CASSLGRGPKETQYF. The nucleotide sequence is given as TGTGCCAGCAGCTTGGGGCGGGGTCCTAAAGAGACCCAGTACTTC.